This is a list of T cell receptor beta chains from one sample in a study of cytomegalovirus exposure and HLA in healthy donors. This table comes from immunoSEQ multiplex PCR, and its TCRdb copy is limited to in-frame clones, with some not included. The sample holds about 140,000 clones, approximately 77% seen once. Sequencing was done on a sample of PBMCs. The receptors were sampled from a woman in her forties or fifties in good health and CMV-seronegative. Each CDR3 is given with its conserved first and last residue. The D gene is left open where the match is weak. Where a row states a size, it is once, few, many or the class of an expanded clone; other rows omit it.

d_gene: TRBD2; j_gene: TRBJ2-7; v_gene: TRBV5-6; abundance: NA; CDR3aa: CASSGTSEGYEQYF; CDR3nt: TGTGCCAGCAGCGGGACTAGCGAGGGCTACGAGCAGTACTTC
d_gene: TRBD2; j_gene: TRBJ2-1; v_gene: TRBV5-6; abundance: NA; CDR3aa: CASSHGLAGGLEQFF; CDR3nt: TGTGCCAGCAGTCATGGACTAGCGGGGGGGCTTGAGCAGTTCTTC
d_gene: NA; j_gene: TRBJ2-1; v_gene: TRBV6-4; abundance: NA; CDR3aa: CASSDRGFNNEQFF; CDR3nt: TGTGCCAGCAGTGACAGGGGCTTTAACAATGAGCAGTTCTTC
d_gene: NA; j_gene: TRBJ2-1; v_gene: TRBV27; abundance: NA; CDR3aa: CASSSGVDEQFF; CDR3nt: TGTGCCAGCAGCTCGGGGGTGGATGAGCAGTTCTTC
d_gene: TRBD2; j_gene: TRBJ2-1; v_gene: TRBV5-1; abundance: NA; CDR3aa: CASSAGLAVYYNEQFF; CDR3nt: TGCGCCAGCAGCGCGGGACTAGCGGTATACTACAATGAGCAGTTCTTC
d_gene: NA; j_gene: TRBJ1-2; v_gene: TRBV30; abundance: NA; CDR3aa: CAWLPQVNYGYTF; CDR3nt: TGTGCCTGGCTTCCACAGGTTAACTATGGCTACACCTTC
d_gene: NA; j_gene: TRBJ1-1; v_gene: TRBV15; abundance: NA; CDR3aa: CATSTPPRRGLGTEAFF; CDR3nt: TGTGCCACCAGCACCCCCCCCCGGCGAGGGCTGGGGACTGAAGCTTTCTTT
d_gene: NA; j_gene: TRBJ2-7; v_gene: TRBV7-9; abundance: NA; CDR3aa: CASSTAGAAEQYF; CDR3nt: TGTGCCAGCAGCACCGCTGGGGCAGCCGAGCAGTACTTC
d_gene: NA; j_gene: TRBJ1-2; v_gene: TRBV5-1; abundance: NA; CDR3aa: CASSLGPDYGYTF; CDR3nt: TGCGCCAGCAGCTTGGGTCCCGACTATGGCTACACCTTC
d_gene: NA; j_gene: TRBJ1-3; v_gene: TRBV6-6; abundance: few; CDR3aa: CASSYSDISTNTIYF; CDR3nt: TGTGCCAGCAGTTACTCAGACATAAGTACAAACACCATATATTTT
d_gene: TRBD1; j_gene: TRBJ1-1; v_gene: TRBV15; abundance: NA; CDR3aa: CATSSDRGFVTEAFF; CDR3nt: TGTGCCACCAGTTCCGACAGGGGTTTCGTAACTGAAGCTTTCTTT
d_gene: TRBD1; j_gene: TRBJ1-2; v_gene: TRBV29-1; abundance: NA; CDR3aa: CSVDTVGQGEYGYTF; CDR3nt: TGCAGCGTTGATACGGTTGGGCAGGGGGAATATGGCTACACCTTC
d_gene: TRBD2; j_gene: TRBJ2-3; v_gene: TRBV2; abundance: NA; CDR3aa: CASSRTSGLTDTQYF; CDR3nt: TGTGCCAGCAGTCGGACTAGCGGACTCACAGATACGCAGTATTTT
d_gene: TRBD2; j_gene: TRBJ2-5; v_gene: TRBV12-5; abundance: few; CDR3aa: CASGPGLAGGYGETQYF; CDR3nt: TGTGCTAGTGGTCCCGGACTAGCGGGGGGATACGGGGAGACCCAGTACTTC
d_gene: TRBD1; j_gene: TRBJ1-5; v_gene: TRBV10-2; abundance: NA; CDR3aa: CASKTGSNQPQHF; CDR3nt: TGCGCCAGCAAGACAGGGTCCAATCAGCCCCAGCATTTT
d_gene: NA; j_gene: TRBJ1-1; v_gene: TRBV4-1; abundance: once; CDR3aa: CASSQPDQAASPEAFF; CDR3nt: TGCGCCAGCAGCCAACCGGACCAGGCGGCTAGCCCTGAAGCTTTCTTT
d_gene: NA; j_gene: TRBJ1-4; v_gene: TRBV7-6; abundance: few; CDR3aa: CASSGQPGSNEKLFF; CDR3nt: TGTGCCAGCAGCGGCCAGCCAGGGTCAAATGAAAAACTGTTTTTT
d_gene: NA; j_gene: TRBJ1-4; v_gene: TRBV7-9; abundance: NA; CDR3aa: CASSPTGTGEKLFF; CDR3nt: TGTGCCAGCAGCCCCACCGGAACAGGGGAAAAACTGTTTTTT
d_gene: NA; j_gene: TRBJ1-1; v_gene: TRBV6-1; abundance: NA; CDR3aa: CASSATENTEAFF; CDR3nt: TGTGCCAGCAGCGCAACAGAGAACACTGAAGCTTTCTTT
d_gene: NA; j_gene: TRBJ1-1; v_gene: TRBV7-9; abundance: NA; CDR3aa: CASSLGANTEAFF; CDR3nt: TGTGCCAGCAGCTTAGGAGCGAACACTGAAGCTTTCTTT
d_gene: NA; j_gene: TRBJ2-3; v_gene: TRBV20-1; abundance: NA; CDR3aa: CSALAADTQYF; CDR3nt: TGCAGTGCACTAGCTGCAGATACGCAGTATTTT
d_gene: TRBD1; j_gene: TRBJ1-5; v_gene: TRBV2; abundance: NA; CDR3aa: CASTLDRGVSNQPQHF; CDR3nt: TGTGCCAGCACCTTGGACAGGGGAGTTTCCAATCAGCCCCAGCATTTT
d_gene: TRBD1; j_gene: TRBJ1-3; v_gene: TRBV6-1; abundance: NA; CDR3aa: CASSVGTGNGNTIYF; CDR3nt: TGTGCCAGCAGTGTTGGGACAGGGAACGGAAACACCATATATTTT
d_gene: NA; j_gene: TRBJ2-7; v_gene: TRBV7-8; abundance: few; CDR3aa: CASSPRTETLYEQYF; CDR3nt: TGTGCCAGCAGCCCTCGGACAGAAACACTATACGAGCAGTACTTC
d_gene: TRBD1; j_gene: TRBJ2-1; v_gene: TRBV19; abundance: NA; CDR3aa: CASRPGTGGYNEQFF; CDR3nt: TGTGCCAGTAGACCCGGGACAGGGGGCTACAATGAGCAGTTCTTC
d_gene: NA; j_gene: TRBJ1-5; v_gene: TRBV30; abundance: NA; CDR3aa: CAWAAGPNQPQHF; CDR3nt: TGTGCCTGGGCAGCGGGGCCCAATCAGCCCCAGCATTTT
d_gene: NA; j_gene: TRBJ2-2; v_gene: TRBV5-4; abundance: NA; CDR3aa: CASSLRTVAGELFF; CDR3nt: TGTGCCAGCAGCTTACGGACAGTCGCCGGGGAGCTGTTTTTT
d_gene: TRBD1; j_gene: TRBJ1-1; v_gene: TRBV15; abundance: NA; CDR3aa: CATSRQGHTEAFF; CDR3nt: TGTGCCACCAGCCGACAGGGACACACTGAAGCTTTCTTT
d_gene: NA; j_gene: TRBJ1-5; v_gene: TRBV6-4; abundance: few; CDR3aa: CASSDSAGNQPQHF; CDR3nt: TGTGCCAGCAGTGACTCGGCAGGGAATCAGCCCCAGCATTTT
d_gene: NA; j_gene: TRBJ2-2; v_gene: TRBV7-8; abundance: NA; CDR3aa: CASSLLIPSATNTGELFF; CDR3nt: TGTGCCAGCAGCTTATTGATACCTAGCGCAACGAACACCGGGGAGCTGTTTTTT
d_gene: TRBD1; j_gene: TRBJ2-3; v_gene: TRBV29-1; abundance: NA; CDR3aa: CSVGQGGTDTQYF; CDR3nt: TGCAGCGTTGGACAGGGGGGCACAGATACGCAGTATTTT
d_gene: TRBD2; j_gene: TRBJ2-5; v_gene: TRBV29-1; abundance: NA; CDR3aa: CSVTGTSGLETQYF; CDR3nt: TGCAGCGTGACCGGGACTAGCGGGTTGGAGACCCAGTACTTC
d_gene: TRBD1; j_gene: TRBJ1-1; v_gene: TRBV18; abundance: NA; CDR3aa: CASSITDRRYTEAFF; CDR3nt: TGTGCCAGCTCAATAACGGACAGGCGCTACACTGAAGCTTTCTTT
d_gene: TRBD1; j_gene: TRBJ2-7; v_gene: TRBV19; abundance: NA; CDR3aa: CASSISQGASFYEQYF; CDR3nt: TGTGCCAGTAGTATCTCGCAGGGGGCCTCATTCTACGAGCAGTACTTC
d_gene: NA; j_gene: TRBJ2-7; v_gene: TRBV30; abundance: NA; CDR3aa: CAWSRQYEQYF; CDR3nt: TGTGCCTGGAGTCGACAATACGAGCAGTACTTC
d_gene: NA; j_gene: TRBJ1-2; v_gene: TRBV29-1; abundance: NA; CDR3aa: CSGGSGEHTF; CDR3nt: TGCAGCGGCGGATCCGGGGAGCACACCTTC
d_gene: TRBD2; j_gene: TRBJ2-4; v_gene: TRBV2; abundance: NA; CDR3aa: CASTPPGGTSGKKNIQYF; CDR3nt: TGTGCCAGCACCCCTCCCGGGGGAACTAGCGGGAAGAAAAACATTCAGTACTTC
d_gene: TRBD2; j_gene: TRBJ2-1; v_gene: TRBV7-2; abundance: NA; CDR3aa: CASRSSGGSYNEQFF; CDR3nt: TGTGCCAGCAGGTCTAGCGGGGGGTCCTACAATGAGCAGTTCTTC